These 30 T cell receptor beta chains came from one sample sequenced in a study of Graves' ophthalmopathy and Graves' hyperthyroidism. Amplification targeted the TCR beta CDR3 regions, with RNA transcripts as the source material. RT-PCR with HTBI primers came first, then second-round multiplex PCR. TCRdb reprocessed the multiplex PCR reads via MiXCR and lists one record per CDR3 protein. The sample includes almost 750,000 distinct CDR3 sequences, 40% of them seen just once. Sequenced material: peripheral blood. The source of these receptors is an adult man with Graves' ophthalmopathy.

This clonotype was observed a few times. V is TRBV6-5 and J is TRBJ2-5; 7 positions match TRBD1. Germline V gives CDR1 MNHEY, CDR2 SVGAGI. Trimming at V came to 6 bases and at J to 4 bases, leaving 11 bases not matched to a gene. The CDR3 extends over 15 amino acids. The CDR3 nucleotides are TGTGCCAGCAGCCCACAGGGGTTAGGGGGAGAGACCCAGTACTTC. Residues: CASSPQGLGGETQYF.

Many counts were recorded for this clonotype. This chain uses TRBV7-9 with TRBJ2-7; 9 bases align to TRBD1. The trim removed 5 bases at V and 10 bases at J, leaving 6 bases unmatched. This CDR3 has 12 residues. Germline CDR1 and CDR2: SEHNR and FQNEAQ (reference sequence). This CDR3 reads CASSVGTGSQYF. Written as DNA, the CDR3 is TGTGCCAGCAGCGTGGGGACAGGGAGTCAGTACTTC.

The genes are TRBV20-1 and TRBJ1-5; 7 positions agree with TRBD1. V shed 4 bases and J 5 bases; nucleotides not matched to a gene: 11. Germline CDR1 DFQATT, CDR2 SNEGSKA (reference sequence). The CDR3 covers 15 residues. The CDR3 loop is CSAKVRQGIDQPQHF. The CDR3 nucleotides are TGCAGTGCTAAGGTCAGACAGGGTATAGATCAGCCCCAGCATTTT.

This clonotype was detected ten times or more. J is TRBJ1-5 and V is TRBV7-2; 8 bases fit TRBD1. The germline gives CDR1 SGHTA, CDR2 FQGNSA. The CDR3 runs 16 residues. The J segment lost 5 bases and the V segment lost 5 bases, leaving 11 bases of the junction unmatched. CDR3 protein: CASSPRYRGGDQPQHF. The CDR3 DNA is TGTGCCAGCAGCCCAAGGTACAGGGGGGGCGATCAGCCCCAGCATTTT. The full variable domain, its missing parts supplied by reference TRBV7-2 and TRBJ1-5, is GAGVSQSPSNKVTEKGKDVELRCDPISGHTALYWYRQSLGQGLEFLIYFQGNSAPDKSGLPSDRFSAERTGGSVSTLTIQRTQQEDSAVYLCASSPRYRGGDQPQHFGDGTRLSIL.

On this clonotype itself: One end of the junction varies from germline; a read error may be responsible. The CDR3 region has the DNA TGTGCCAGCAGCGCGCCGGGCTATAATCCACCCCTCCACTTT. Residues: CASSAPGYNPPLHF. The rearrangement links TRBV9 to TRBJ1-6; D is ambiguous. Germline CDR1 reads SGDLS; CDR2 reads YYNGEE. The CDR3 contains 14 residues.

This clonotype was counted a single time. This sequence may be a read error, since a much larger clone differs from it by one base. The rearrangement uses TRBV29-1 and TRBJ1-1, with D unresolved. V lost 7 bases, J lost 2 bases, and 17 bases lay in between. CDR1 and CDR2 from the germline V gene are SQVTM and ANQGSEA. The CDR3 sequence is 14 residues long. The CDR3 nucleotides are TGCAGCGCTCCTTCCGGTGGGGAAAACACTGAAGCTTTCTTT. As protein: CSAPSGGENTEAFF. Supplemented by reference TRBV29-1 and TRBJ1-1, the full variable domain reads SAVISQKPSRDICQRGTSLTIQCQVDSQVTMMFWYRQQPGQSLTLIATANQGSEATYESGFVIDKFPISRPNLTFSTLTVSNMSPEDSSIYLCSAPSGGENTEAFFGQGTRLTVV.

Notes on this clonotype: This may arise from a read error, as a much more abundant clone is one base away. The rearrangement joins TRBV19 to TRBJ2-7; TRBD1 might be the D (5 bases). The V gene's germline CDR1 is LNHDA and CDR2 SQIVND (reference sequence). This CDR3 comprises 11 residues. Here the CDR3 DNA reads TGTGTCAGTAGTGAAGGGGTCGAGCAGTACTTC. Translation gives CVSSEGVEQYF.

The chain recombines TRBV15 with TRBJ1-4, with 10 positions matching TRBD1. CDR3 length: 16 amino acids. Unmatched junction bases numbered 6, after V lost 0 bases and J lost 8 bases. Germline V CDR1 and CDR2: LNHNV, YYDKDF (reference sequence). As DNA, the CDR3 is TGTGCCACCAGCAGAGATAGACAGGGGGCTCGAGAAAAACTGTTTTTT. Translated: CATSRDRQGAREKLFF.

The V and J genes are TRBV6-2 or TRBV6-3 and TRBJ1-5; possibly TRBD1 for D (6 bases). Germline V gene sequence: CDR1 MNHEY, CDR2 SVGEGT. The germline V and J ends were trimmed by 0 bases and 1 base, with 19 bases remaining between them. The CDR3 has 19 residues. CDR3 nucleotide sequence: TGTGCCAGCAGTTACTCGAGAGGGACACATAGGGGGAGCAATCAGCCCCAGCATTTT. Amino acids: CASSYSRGTHRGSNQPQHF.

This chain uses TRBV2 with TRBJ1-6; unclear D gene. V shed 5 bases and J shed 8 bases, with 13 bases lying between them. The CDR3 consists of 14 residues. CDR1 is SNHLY and CDR2 is FYNNEI in the germline V gene. This CDR3 reads CASSLAARDSPLHF. In DNA, the CDR3 is TGTGCCAGCAGTTTAGCGGCCCGGGATTCACCCCTCCACTTT.

A remark on this clonotype: An end of the junction does not agree with germline; a read error may underlie this. V is TRBV7-2 and J is TRBJ2-6; D call uncertain. Germline CDR1 SGHTA, CDR2 FQGNSA. The CDR3 sequence is 9 residues long. The CDR3 loop is CASSFVMTF. The CDR3 DNA reads TGTGCCAGCAGCTTCGTCATGACTTTC.

The chain combines TRBV19 with TRBJ2-5; 9 bases are shared with TRBD2. J was trimmed by 4 bases and V by 0 bases; bases with no gene match: 6. The CDR3 covers 16 residues. The germline CDR1 and CDR2 sequences are LNHDA and SQIVND (reference sequence). CDR3 amino acids: CASSIDLAGWGETQYF. The CDR3 coding sequence is TGTGCCAGTAGTATAGACCTAGCGGGGTGGGGAGAGACCCAGTACTTC. The complete variable domain, with remaining parts taken from reference TRBV19 and TRBJ2-5, reads DGGITQSPKYLFRKEGQNVTLSCEQNLNHDAMYWYRQDPGQGLRLIYYSQIVNDFQKGDIAEGYSVSREKKESFPLTVTSAQKNPTAFYLCASSIDLAGWGETQYFGPGTRLLVL.

Worth noting for this clonotype: A single base separates this from a much larger clone, so it may be a read error. This chain joins TRBV2 and TRBJ1-4, with TRBD1 matching over 9 bases. Germline V gives CDR1 SNHLY, CDR2 FYNNEI. The junction had 9 bases not matched to a gene; V was cut back by 8 bases and J by 5 bases. The CDR3 runs 15 residues. The CDR3 nucleotides are TGTGCCAGCGGGCTTACGGGACAGGGCAATGAAAAACTGTTTTTT. Its translation is CASGLTGQGNEKLFF. The complete variable domain, with remaining parts taken from reference TRBV2 and TRBJ1-4, reads EPEVTQTPSHQVTQMGQEVILRCVPISNHLYFYWYRQILGQKVEFLVSFYNNEISEKSEIFDDQFSVERPDGSNFTLKIRSTKLEDSAMYFCASGLTGQGNEKLFFGSGTQLSVL.

This clonotype was seen a handful of times. DNA for the CDR3: TGTGCCAGCAGCTTAGATAAGGGAGGTCAGCCCCAGCATTTT. Its protein is CASSLDKGGQPQHF. The chain combines TRBV11-2 with TRBJ1-5; D unclear. Germline CDR1 and CDR2: SGHAT and FQNNGV. V shed 0 bases and J shed 6 bases, with 9 bases lying between them. This CDR3 is built from 14 residues.

This clonotype was seen ten or more times. V gene TRBV29-1 combines with J gene TRBJ1-1, with TRBD1 matching over 7 bases. The CDR3 is 12 amino acids. J gave up 0 bases and V 7 bases, and 2 bases lay outside the gene matches. The germline CDR1 and CDR2 sequences are SQVTM and ANQGSEA. The DNA for the CDR3 is TGCAGCGGGGGACAGCTGAACACTGAAGCTTTCTTT. This codes for CSGGQLNTEAFF.

This clonotype appeared many times. The chain recombines TRBV7-9 with TRBJ2-7; possibly TRBD2 for D (6 bases). The CDR3 sequence is 13 residues long. Trimming cost V 5 bases and J 5 bases, with 13 bases left between them. Per germline, CDR1 SEHNR and CDR2 FQNEAQ (reference sequence). CDR3 DNA: TGTGCCAGCAGCCCGGACGGGGGAAACGAGCAGTACTTC. It encodes CASSPDGGNEQYF.

This clonotype has a handful of counts. A junction boundary mismatches the germline segment, possibly from a read error. CDR3 nucleotides: TGTGCCAGCAGTTACCAGGGGGCGGTGAACACTGAAGCTTTCTTT. Protein: CASSYQGAVNTEAFF. The V and J genes are TRBV10-3 and TRBJ1-1; 8 positions match TRBD1. CDR3 size: 15 residues. Germline loops: CDR1 ENHRY, CDR2 SYGVKD.

V is TRBV7-9 and J is TRBJ1-2; D unclear. This CDR3 contains 12 residues. Germline CDR1 and CDR2: SEHNR and FQNEAQ (reference sequence). V lost 6 bases and J lost 7, with 12 bases in between. The CDR3 sequence is CASSPDGIGYTF. CDR3 DNA sequence: TGTGCCAGCAGTCCGGACGGAATTGGCTACACCTTC.

The chain employs TRBV29-1 and TRBJ1-6; weak D call: TRBD1 (6 bases). The CDR3 is 12 residues long. Germline CDR1 is SQVTM and CDR2 is ANQGSEA. V was pared by 8 bases and J by 8 bases, with 13 bases between. CDR3 residues: CSSPGADSPLHF. CDR3 bases: TGCAGCTCACCAGGGGCGGATTCACCCCTCCACTTT.

This clonotype was picked up a small number of times. The CDR3 spells CAISEILAGGQETQYF. The CDR3 nucleotides read TGTGCCATCAGTGAAATTCTAGCGGGAGGGCAAGAGACCCAGTACTTC. The chain has TRBV10-3 and TRBJ2-5; 12 bases are shared with TRBD2. Per the germline V gene, CDR1 is ENHRY and CDR2 is SYGVKD. The CDR3 extends over 16 amino acids. Trimming removed 3 bases from V and 2 bases from J; junction bases left unmatched: 4.

This clonotype appeared many times. This chain links TRBV24-1 with TRBJ1-2, with a possible D match to TRBD1 (6 bases). There are 14 residues in the CDR3. Per the germline V gene, CDR1 is KGHDR and CDR2 is SFDVKD. Between the trimmed V and J ends, which lost 11 bases and 4 bases, there was a span of 19 bases. CDR3: CARGTGISSYGYTF. Written as DNA, the CDR3 is TGTGCCAGGGGAACAGGGATATCCAGCTATGGCTACACCTTC.

The V and J genes are TRBV25-1 and TRBJ1-1; D is undetermined. The CDR3 runs to 15 residues. Germline-derived CDR1 and CDR2 are MGHDK and SYGVNS. V lost 9 bases, J lost 4 bases, and 21 bases lay in between. The CDR3 nucleotides are TGTGCCAGTAGTATTCTCGCCCCCGGAAGCACTGAAGCTTTCTTT. It yields the protein CASSILAPGSTEAFF. The variable domain in full, with the rest retrieved from reference TRBV25-1 and TRBJ1-1, is EADIYQTPRYLVIGTGKKITLECSQTMGHDKMYWYQQDPGMELHLIHYSYGVNSTEKGDLSSESTVSRIRTEHFPLTLESARPSHTSQYLCASSILAPGSTEAFFGQGTRLTVV.

This clonotype turned up a few times. This chain joins TRBV20-1 and TRBJ2-7, with D perhaps TRBD1 (5 bases). The V gene's germline CDR1 is DFQATT and CDR2 SNEGSKA (reference sequence). Trimming left V 0 bases short and J 6 bases short, with 15 bases between. The CDR3 length is 14 residues. CDR3 sequence reads: CSARDSAQVGEQYF. CDR3 sequence (DNA): TGCAGTGCTAGAGATTCTGCACAGGTCGGCGAGCAGTACTTC.

Comments on this clonotype: It may be a read error: a sequence one base away is much more abundant. Given the absence of the conserved phenylalanine or tryptophan at the CDR3 end, a read error is likely. The rearrangement links TRBV24-1 to TRBJ2-2; the D gene is possibly TRBD2 (6 bases). The germline CDR1 and CDR2 sequences are KGHDR and SFDVKD. CDR3 length: 15 residues. V lost 12 bases and J lost 5, with 21 bases in between. The DNA for the CDR3 is TGTGCCGTCGGAGGGACGGTGGTTTCAACCGGGGAGCTGTTTCTT. Protein product: CAVGGTVVSTGELFL.

This clonotype was observed many times. This chain joins TRBV2 and TRBJ1-1, with D possibly TRBD1 on 6 matching bases. V lost 6 bases, J lost 1 base, and 12 bases lay in between. CDR3 length: 14 residues. The germline CDR1 and CDR2 sequences are SNHLY and FYNNEI. The CDR3 protein is CASRRGGANTEAFF. CDR3 coding DNA: TGTGCCAGCAGGAGGGGGGGGGCGAACACTGAAGCTTTCTTT.

Concerning this clonotype itself: This likely comes from a read error, as the CDR3 has no conserved phenylalanine or tryptophan at its end. The chain is built from TRBV7-9 and TRBJ1-3; the D gene is possibly TRBD1 (5 bases). With 5 bases removed from V and 7 bases from J, the gap between germline ends came to 15 bases. Germline CDR1 reads SEHNR; CDR2 reads FQNEAQ (reference sequence). The length of the CDR3 is 14 residues. CDR3 nucleotides: TGTGCCAGCAGCAGGTCGTCAGGGCACAACACCATATATTCT. Translated: CASSRSSGHNTIYS.

V gene TRBV29-1 combines with J gene TRBJ1-1; TRBD1 agrees at 10 bases. The CDR3 loop spans 14 amino acids. Trimming cost V 4 bases and J 10 bases; bases outside gene matches: 12. Germline values: CDR1 SQVTM, CDR2 ANQGSEA. DNA of the CDR3: TGCAGCGTTGTGACAGGGGGCGGCTCTGGGGCAGCTTTCTTT. Translation gives CSVVTGGGSGAAFF.

The chain has TRBV7-9 and TRBJ2-2; D is perhaps TRBD1 (6 bases). Germline CDR1 is SEHNR and CDR2 is FQNEAQ (reference sequence). V dropped 8 bases and J dropped 5 bases, with 18 bases sitting between them. The CDR3 spans 15 residues. In nucleotides, the CDR3 is TGTGCCAGCGGGGGCCGGGCCATAGGAACCGGGGAGCTGTTTTTT. This encodes CASGGRAIGTGELFF. The entire variable domain, with the rest obtained from reference TRBV7-9 and TRBJ2-2, is as follows: DTGVSQNPRHKITKRGQNVTFRCDPISEHNRLYWYRQTLGQGPEFLTYFQNEAQLEKSRLLSDRFSAERPKGSFSTLEIQRTEQGDSAMYLCASGGRAIGTGELFFGEGSRLTVL.

The CDR3 coding sequence is TGCAGTGCTAGTGAATCTAGCGGGAACCAAGAGACCCAGTACTTC. Translation gives CSASESSGNQETQYF. The V gene is TRBV20-1, the J gene TRBJ2-5; 9 bases agree with TRBD2. The CDR3 contains 15 residues. The V gene end was trimmed by 3 bases and the J gene end by 0 bases; junction bases not matched to a gene: 5. Per germline, CDR1 DFQATT and CDR2 SNEGSKA (reference sequence).

This clonotype was picked up a small number of times. This chain connects TRBV12-3 or TRBV12-4 to TRBJ1-5, with a possible D match to TRBD1 (6 bases). V was shortened by 7 bases and J by 8 bases, with 15 bases between the two germline ends. The length of the CDR3 is 13 residues. Here the CDR3 DNA reads TGTGCCAGCACCGCAGGGGAGTTGGAGCCCCAGCATTTT. Translating gives CASTAGELEPQHF.